This T cell receptor (beta chain) was profiled in a study of vaccination and CD4 T cells after COVID-19. Germline values: CDR1 SGHRS, CDR2 YFSETQ. The CDR3 is made up of 15 amino acids. V was cut by 4 bases and J by 1 base, with 13 bases left in between. Noted treatment: approximately nine-day PBMC culture with coronavirus spike peptide pools or control peptides (ViraFEST assay). With the Oncomine TCR Beta short-read assay, DNA from cultured CD4+ T cells was sequenced. TCRdb reanalysed the PCR reads using MiXCR and keeps one entry per CDR3 protein. The sample records over 8,500 distinct CDR3 sequences, approximately 41% being singletons. In regard to this clonotype: Its antigen remains unidentified.

Sample: CD4+ T cells from blood, cultured in vitro. The chain joins TRBV5-1 to TRBJ2-3, with D perhaps matching TRBD1 (6 bases). This clonotype originated in a human donor who had recovered from COVID-19. In nucleotides, the CDR3 is TGCGCCAGCAGCGAAACAGGGAGTCGCACAGATACGCAGTATTTT. Amino acids: CASSETGSRTDTQYF.